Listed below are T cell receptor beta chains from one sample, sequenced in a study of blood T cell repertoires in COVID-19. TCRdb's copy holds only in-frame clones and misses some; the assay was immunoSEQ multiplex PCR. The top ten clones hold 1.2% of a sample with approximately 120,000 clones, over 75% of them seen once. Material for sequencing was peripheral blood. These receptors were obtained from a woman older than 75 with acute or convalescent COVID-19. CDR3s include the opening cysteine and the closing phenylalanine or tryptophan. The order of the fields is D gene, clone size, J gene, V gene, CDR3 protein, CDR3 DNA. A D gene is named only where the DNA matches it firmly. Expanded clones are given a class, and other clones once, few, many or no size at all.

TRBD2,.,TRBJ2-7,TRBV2,CASTGASGSSGEQYF,TGTGCCAGCACGGGGGCTAGCGGGAGTTCGGGAGAGCAGTACTTC
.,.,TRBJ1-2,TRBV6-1,CASSEAGNYGYTF,TGTGCCAGCAGTGAGGCAGGGAACTATGGCTACACCTTC
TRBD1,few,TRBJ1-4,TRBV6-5,CASSRDRRNEKLFF,TGTGCCAGCAGTCGGGACAGGAGAAATGAAAAACTGTTTTTT
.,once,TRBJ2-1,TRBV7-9,CASSFRSARRTYNEQFF,TGTGCCAGCAGCTTTCGCTCAGCTAGGCGTACCTACAATGAGCAGTTCTTC
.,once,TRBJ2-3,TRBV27,CASSLRGDGDTQYF,TGTGCCAGCAGTTTACGGGGAGATGGTGATACGCAGTATTTT
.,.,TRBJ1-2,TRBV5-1,CASSLFSNSMGYTF,TGCGCCAGCAGCTTGTTTTCAAATAGCATGGGCTACACCTTC
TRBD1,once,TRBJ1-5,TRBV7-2,CASSLDTGARQPQHF,TGTGCCAGCAGCTTAGATACAGGGGCTCGGCAGCCCCAGCATTTT
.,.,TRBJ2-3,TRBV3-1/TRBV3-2,CASSQDNTDTQYF,TGTGCCAGCAGCCAAGATAATACAGATACGCAGTATTTT
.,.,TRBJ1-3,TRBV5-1,CASSPGKAGNTIYF,TGCGCCAGCAGCCCGGGGAAGGCTGGAAACACCATATATTTT
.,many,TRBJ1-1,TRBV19,CASSILAGTEAFF,TGTGCCAGTAGTATATTAGCCGGGACTGAAGCTTTCTTT
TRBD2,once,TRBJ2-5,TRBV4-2,CASSQALRLAGQETQYF,TGTGCCAGCAGCCAAGCACTAAGGCTAGCGGGGCAAGAGACCCAGTACTTC